The entry below gives a single T cell receptor beta chain sequence along with its context. The antigen remains undetermined. Germline lookup yields CDR1 SGHRS and CDR2 YFSETQ. The V gene lost 4 bases and the J gene lost 6 bases, with 15 bases spanning the gap. This CDR3 has 14 residues. This entry is derived from a study of cytomegalovirus exposure and HLA in healthy donors. Overall study findings and caveats: The study designated 164 TCR beta chains cytomegalovirus-associated.

TCRdb's copy holds only in-frame clones and misses some; the assay was immunoSEQ multiplex PCR. The sample includes about 330,000 clones, around 90% of them seen just once. J is TRBJ2-3 and V is TRBV5-1, with D possibly TRBD2 on 6 matching bases. Sequencing was carried out using PBMCs. The receptor comes from a woman aged 25 to 39 in good health and CMV-seropositive. The CDR3 region has the DNA TGCGCCAGCAGCCCCGGAGGGGTAGGCGATACGCAGTATTTT. It specifies CASSPGGVGDTQYF.